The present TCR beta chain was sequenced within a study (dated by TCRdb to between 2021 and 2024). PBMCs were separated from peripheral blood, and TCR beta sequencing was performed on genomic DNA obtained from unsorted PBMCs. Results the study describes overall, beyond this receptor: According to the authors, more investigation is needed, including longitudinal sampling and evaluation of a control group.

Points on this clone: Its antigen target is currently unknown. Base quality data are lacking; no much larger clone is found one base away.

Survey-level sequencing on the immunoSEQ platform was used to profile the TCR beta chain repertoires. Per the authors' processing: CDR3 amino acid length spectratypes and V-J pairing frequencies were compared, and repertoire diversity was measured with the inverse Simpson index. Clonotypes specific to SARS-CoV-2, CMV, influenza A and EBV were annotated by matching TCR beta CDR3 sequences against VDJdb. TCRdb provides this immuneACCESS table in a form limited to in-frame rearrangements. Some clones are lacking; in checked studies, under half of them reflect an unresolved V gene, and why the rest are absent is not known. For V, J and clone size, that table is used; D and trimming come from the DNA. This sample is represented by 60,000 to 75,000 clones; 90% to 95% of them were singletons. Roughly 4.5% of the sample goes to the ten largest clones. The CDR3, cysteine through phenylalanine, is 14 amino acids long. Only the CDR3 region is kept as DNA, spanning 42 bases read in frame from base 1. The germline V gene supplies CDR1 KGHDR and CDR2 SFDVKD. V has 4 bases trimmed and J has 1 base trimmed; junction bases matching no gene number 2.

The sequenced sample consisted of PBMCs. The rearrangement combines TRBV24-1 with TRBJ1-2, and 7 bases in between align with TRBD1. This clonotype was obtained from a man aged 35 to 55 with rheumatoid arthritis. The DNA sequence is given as TGTGCCACCAGTGAGGGGACAGTTAACTATGGCTACACCTTC. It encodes CATSEGTVNYGYTF.